A selection of T cell receptor beta chains follows, all from one sample in a study of human T cells and chemical hapten exposure. TCRdb reanalysed the RACE reads using MiXCR and keeps one entry per CDR3 protein. The table includes roughly 89,000 distinct CDR3 sequences, approximately 10% detected once. The sequenced sample was whole blood, obtained in connection with sensitization to the hapten diphenylcyclopropenone (DPC). The receptors shown here come from a woman in her twenties or thirties with alopecia areata. Some clones in this sample may be carry-over from other donors' samples. The CDR3 runs from the conserved cysteine through the conserved F or W. The order of the fields is V gene, clone size, D gene, J gene, CDR3 protein, CDR3 DNA. The D gene is left open where the match is weak. Part of the rows lack a size; the others show once, few, many or a class for expanded clones.

TRBV5-6	few	TRBD1	TRBJ1-4	CASSLRGLTNEKLFF	TGTGCCAGCAGCTTGAGGGGGCTAACTAATGAAAAACTGTTTTTT
TRBV7-9	many	TRBD2	TRBJ2-1	CASSFALAGGPGEQFF	TGTGCCAGCAGCTTCGCACTAGCGGGGGGGCCGGGTGAGCAGTTCTTC
TRBV30	many	NA	TRBJ1-1	CATEWGKETEAFF	TGTGCCACTGAGTGGGGGAAGGAGACTGAAGCTTTCTTT
TRBV6-5	many	NA	TRBJ1-1	CASRTPARKDEAFF	TGTGCCAGCAGGACGCCGGCACGGAAAGATGAAGCTTTCTTT
TRBV2	few	NA	TRBJ2-7	CASCWTPGEQYF	TGTGCCAGCTGTTGGACACCCGGCGAGCAGTACTTC
TRBV28	few	NA	TRBJ2-1	CASQGLSYNEQFF	TGTGCCAGCCAGGGACTCTCCTACAATGAGCAGTTCTTC
TRBV7-9	many	TRBD2	TRBJ2-7	CASSAPFPGLAGGPPYEQYF	TGTGCCAGCAGCGCTCCATTTCCGGGACTAGCGGGAGGCCCTCCCTACGAGCAGTACTTC
TRBV27	many	NA	TRBJ2-3	CASSLNRQADTQYF	TGTGCCAGCAGTTTAAACAGGCAGGCAGATACGCAGTATTTT
TRBV6-5	few	TRBD2	TRBJ2-1	CASTPRTSYGEQFF	TGTGCCAGCACCCCCCGGACTAGCTACGGTGAGCAGTTCTTC
TRBV5-1	few	NA	TRBJ2-3	CASSLAVRGETDTQYF	TGCGCCAGCAGCTTGGCGGTACGAGGTGAGACAGATACGCAGTATTTT
TRBV10-3	many	NA	TRBJ2-3	CAISAPSTDTQYF	TGTGCCATCAGTGCCCCGAGCACAGATACGCAGTATTTT
TRBV28	many	TRBD1	TRBJ1-5	CASSPPGGSNQPQHF	TGTGCCAGCAGTCCCCCAGGGGGTAGCAATCAGCCCCAGCATTTT
TRBV29-1	many	TRBD1	TRBJ1-2	CSVGQGVGYTF	TGCAGCGTGGGTCAGGGGGTGGGCTACACCTTC
TRBV29-1	many	TRBD1	TRBJ1-5	CSVEEGQGQPQHF	TGCAGCGTTGAAGAGGGACAGGGTCAGCCCCAGCATTTT
TRBV6-2/TRBV6-3	many	NA	TRBJ1-1	CASSSLGTNRTEAFF	TGTGCCAGCAGCAGTCTCGGGACGAACCGGACTGAAGCTTTCTTT
TRBV6-5	many	TRBD2	TRBJ2-3	CASRGLAGGLASTDTQYF	TGTGCCAGCCGGGGACTAGCGGGAGGGCTTGCTAGCACAGATACGCAGTATTTT
TRBV20-1	many	TRBD2	TRBJ2-7	CSAYKPLTSGSSYEQYF	TGCAGTGCTTATAAGCCCCTGACTAGCGGAAGCTCCTACGAGCAGTACTTC
TRBV10-1	few	NA	TRBJ1-5	CASDLTGQSNQPQHF	TGCGCCAGCGATTTAACTGGACAGAGCAATCAGCCCCAGCATTTT
TRBV20-1	many	TRBD2	TRBJ2-3	CSASKGLPEMDTQYF	TGCAGTGCTAGTAAGGGACTACCAGAAATGGATACGCAGTATTTT
TRBV10-3	many	TRBD2	TRBJ2-7	CAISDPSGNYEQYF	TGTGCCATCAGTGATCCTAGCGGGAACTACGAGCAGTACTTC
TRBV6-2/TRBV6-3	NA	TRBD1	TRBJ1-1	CASSPITGAATEAFF	TGTGCCAGCAGCCCTATTACAGGGGCGGCCACTGAAGCTTTCTTT
TRBV15	few	NA	TRBJ1-3	CATSGESGNTIYF	TGTGCCACCAGCGGAGAATCTGGAAACACCATATATTTT
TRBV7-9	few	NA	TRBJ2-5	CASSLAAQETQYF	TGTGCCAGCAGTCTAGCAGCCCAAGAGACCCAGTACTTC
TRBV5-1	NA	NA	TRBJ1-4	CASSFRGDSEKLFF	TGCGCCAGCAGCTTTAGGGGCGACAGTGAAAAACTGTTTTTT